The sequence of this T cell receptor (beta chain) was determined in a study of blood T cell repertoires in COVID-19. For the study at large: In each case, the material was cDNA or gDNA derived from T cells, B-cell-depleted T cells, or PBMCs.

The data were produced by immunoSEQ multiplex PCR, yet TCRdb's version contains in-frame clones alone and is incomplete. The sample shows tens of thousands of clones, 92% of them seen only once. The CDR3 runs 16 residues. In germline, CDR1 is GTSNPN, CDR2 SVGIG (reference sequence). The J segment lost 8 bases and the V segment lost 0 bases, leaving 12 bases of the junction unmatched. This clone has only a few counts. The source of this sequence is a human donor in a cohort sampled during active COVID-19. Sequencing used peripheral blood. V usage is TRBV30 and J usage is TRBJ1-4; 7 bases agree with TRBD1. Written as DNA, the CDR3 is TGTGCCTGGAGTGTTACACTCCCGGCAGGGGGGGAAAAACTGTTTTTT. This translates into CAWSVTLPAGGEKLFF.